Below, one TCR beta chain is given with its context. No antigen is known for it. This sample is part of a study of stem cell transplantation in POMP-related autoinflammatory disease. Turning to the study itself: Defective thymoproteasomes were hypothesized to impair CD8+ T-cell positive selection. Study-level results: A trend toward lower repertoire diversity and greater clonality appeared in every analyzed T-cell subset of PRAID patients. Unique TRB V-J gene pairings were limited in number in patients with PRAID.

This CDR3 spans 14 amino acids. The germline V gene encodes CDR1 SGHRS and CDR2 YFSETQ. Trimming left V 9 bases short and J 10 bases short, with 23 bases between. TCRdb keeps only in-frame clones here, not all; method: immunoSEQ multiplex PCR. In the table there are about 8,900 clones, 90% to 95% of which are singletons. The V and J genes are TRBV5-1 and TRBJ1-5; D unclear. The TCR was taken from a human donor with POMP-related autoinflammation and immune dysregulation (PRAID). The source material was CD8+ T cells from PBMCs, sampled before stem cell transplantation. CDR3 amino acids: CANIHRDTLLPQHF. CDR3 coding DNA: TGCGCCAACATACACCGGGATACCTTACTCCCCCAGCATTTT.